A single sample gave rise to the 9 T cell receptor beta chains below, sequenced in a study of beta chain features in type 1 diabetes. Their target antigens are unknown. Whole-study results and caveats: In every one of the four CD4+ subsets, TCRB CDR3s were moderately but significantly shorter in Type 1 diabetes patients.

Reverse transcription of all isolated RNA meant that expressed TCRB transcripts were sequenced. Assay used: immunoSEQ multiplex PCR; TCRdb lists only in-frame clones, some missing. The sample contains about 700,000 clones, under 15% of which appear only once. What was sequenced was naive CD4+ T cells from blood. Every receptor here comes from a man between 18 and 35 years old with type 1 diabetes.

The chain uses TRBV5-8 and TRBJ2-2; 9 nucleotides match TRBD1. The V gene end was trimmed by 1 base and the J gene end by 2 bases; junction bases not matched to a gene: 12. The CDR3 covers 19 residues. Germline V gene data show CDR1 as SGHTS and CDR2 as YDEGEE. In nucleotides, the CDR3 is TGTGCCAGCAGCTTGTTCGGGGCCGGACAGGGGTTAAACACCGGGGAGCTGTTTTTT. Residues: CASSLFGAGQGLNTGELFF.

The chain combines TRBV5-1 with TRBJ1-5; D might be TRBD1 (6 bases). The germline gives CDR1 SGHRS, CDR2 YFSETQ. With 4 bases removed from V and 1 base from J, the gap between germline ends came to 15 bases. The CDR3 totals 16 residues. DNA for the CDR3: TGCGCCAGCAGCCCGAGGGGTGGGGGCAGCAATCAGCCCCAGCATTTT. Protein product: CASSPRGGGSNQPQHF.

This clone has just a few counts. This chain connects TRBV30 to TRBJ2-4; 7 bases match TRBD2. The germline V gene has CDR1 GTSNPN and CDR2 SVGIG (reference sequence). The CDR3 is 12 amino acids. V shed 3 bases, J shed 7 bases, and the junction held 3 bases outside the gene matches. Here the CDR3 reads CAWRREGNIQYF. DNA of the CDR3: TGTGCCTGGAGGAGGGAGGGCAACATTCAGTACTTC.

This clone was found a few times. The chain combines TRBV25-1 with TRBJ2-5; TRBD2 matches at 8 bases. CDR1 and CDR2 from the germline V gene are MGHDK and SYGVNS. J gave up 2 bases and V 6 bases, and 2 bases lay outside the gene matches. This CDR3 is 13 amino acids long. As DNA, the CDR3 is TGTGCCAGCAGCGTAGCGGGGCAAGAGACCCAGTACTTC. Its translation is CASSVAGQETQYF.

The rearrangement joins TRBV4-1 to TRBJ1-2; 11 positions agree with TRBD1. There are 15 residues in the CDR3. The ends lost 0 bases at V and 8 bases at J; junction bases unmatched: 5. The germline CDR1 and CDR2 sequences are MGHRA and YSYEKL. CDR3 residues: CASSQDRTGGEGYTF. The CDR3 DNA reads as TGCGCCAGCAGCCAAGATCGGACAGGGGGCGAAGGCTACACCTTC.

V and J are TRBV18 and TRBJ2-2, with D unclear. The germline gives CDR1 KGHSH, CDR2 LQKENI. The germline V and J ends were trimmed by 3 bases and 11 bases, with 13 bases remaining between them. The CDR3 covers 13 residues. CDR3 in amino acids: CASSPQDGLELFF. For the CDR3, the DNA is TGTGCCAGCTCACCCCAGGACGGCCTAGAGCTGTTTTTT.

The V and J genes are TRBV28 and TRBJ1-1; D uncertain. The germline V and J ends were trimmed by 3 bases and 7 bases, with 6 bases remaining between them. Germline V gene lookup returns CDR1 MDHEN and CDR2 SYDVKM. This CDR3 comprises 11 residues. For the CDR3, the DNA is TGTGCCAGCAGTTTTGCACATGAAGCTTTCTTT. Its translation is CASSFAHEAFF.

This rearrangement joins TRBV30 to TRBJ1-6, with a tentative D call TRBD1 (6 bases). V gave up 1 base and J gave up 19 bases, with 17 bases separating them. This CDR3 is built from 12 residues. The V gene's germline CDR1 is GTSNPN and CDR2 SVGIG (reference sequence). In DNA form, the CDR3 reads TGTGCCTGGAGTGCGACAGGACAAAGGGCTCACTTT. Protein sequence: CAWSATGQRAHF.

This chain connects TRBV28 to TRBJ2-1; possibly TRBD2 for D (5 bases). Trimming took 4 bases from V and 12 from J, leaving 16 bases between them. Per germline, CDR1 MDHEN and CDR2 SYDVKM. CDR3 length equals 13 residues. The CDR3 sequence is CASSSLASGRQFF. CDR3 nucleotide sequence: TGTGCCAGCAGTTCCTTAGCGTCGGGGAGGCAGTTCTTC.